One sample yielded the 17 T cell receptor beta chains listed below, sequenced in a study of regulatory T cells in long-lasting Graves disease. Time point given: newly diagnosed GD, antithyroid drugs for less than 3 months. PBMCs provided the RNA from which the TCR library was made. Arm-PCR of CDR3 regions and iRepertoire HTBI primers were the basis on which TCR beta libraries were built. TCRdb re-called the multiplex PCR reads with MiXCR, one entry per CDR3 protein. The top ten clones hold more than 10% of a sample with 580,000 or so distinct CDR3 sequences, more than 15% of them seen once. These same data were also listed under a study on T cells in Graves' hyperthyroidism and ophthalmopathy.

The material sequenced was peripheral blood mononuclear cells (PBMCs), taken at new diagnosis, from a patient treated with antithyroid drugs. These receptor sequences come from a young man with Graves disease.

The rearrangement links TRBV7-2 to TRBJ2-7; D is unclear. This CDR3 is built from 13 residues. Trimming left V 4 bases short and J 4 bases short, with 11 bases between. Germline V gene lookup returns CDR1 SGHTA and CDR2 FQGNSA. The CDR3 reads CASSSTNGYEQYF. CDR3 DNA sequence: TGTGCCAGCAGCTCCACCAACGGGTACGAGCAGTACTTC. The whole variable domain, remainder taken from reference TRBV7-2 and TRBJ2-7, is GAGVSQSPSNKVTEKGKDVELRCDPISGHTALYWYRQSLGQGLEFLIYFQGNSAPDKSGLPSDRFSAERTGGSVSTLTIQRTQQEDSAVYLCASSSTNGYEQYFGPGTRLTVT.

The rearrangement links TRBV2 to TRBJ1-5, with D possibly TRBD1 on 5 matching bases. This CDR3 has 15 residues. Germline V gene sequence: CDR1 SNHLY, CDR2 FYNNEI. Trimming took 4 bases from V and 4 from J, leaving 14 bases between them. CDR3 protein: CASSVSPGGNQPQHF. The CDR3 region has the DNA TGTGCCAGCAGTGTCAGCCCCGGGGGGAATCAGCCCCAGCATTTT.

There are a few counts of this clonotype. The CDR3 is CASSGTQGSSTEAFF. The CDR3 nucleotides are TGTGCCAGCAGCGGAACACAGGGTTCGAGCACTGAAGCTTTCTTT. V usage is TRBV9 and J usage is TRBJ1-1; D is perhaps TRBD1 (6 bases). The CDR3 contains 15 residues. The germline CDR1 and CDR2 sequences are SGDLS and YYNGEE. Deletions cut 3 bases from V and 4 bases from J, with 16 bases between.

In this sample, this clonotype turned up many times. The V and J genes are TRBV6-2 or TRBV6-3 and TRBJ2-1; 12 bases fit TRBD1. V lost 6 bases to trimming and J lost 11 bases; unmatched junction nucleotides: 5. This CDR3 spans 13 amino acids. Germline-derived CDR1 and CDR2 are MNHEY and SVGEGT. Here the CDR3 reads CASSDRDRGQQFF. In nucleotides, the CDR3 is TGTGCCAGCAGCGACCGGGACAGGGGGCAGCAGTTCTTC.

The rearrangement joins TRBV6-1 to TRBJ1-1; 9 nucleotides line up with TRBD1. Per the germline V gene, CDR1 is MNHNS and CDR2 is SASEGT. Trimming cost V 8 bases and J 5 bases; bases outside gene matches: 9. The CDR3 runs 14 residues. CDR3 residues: CASGLQGAGTEAFF. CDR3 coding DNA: TGTGCCAGCGGGTTACAGGGGGCCGGAACTGAAGCTTTCTTT.

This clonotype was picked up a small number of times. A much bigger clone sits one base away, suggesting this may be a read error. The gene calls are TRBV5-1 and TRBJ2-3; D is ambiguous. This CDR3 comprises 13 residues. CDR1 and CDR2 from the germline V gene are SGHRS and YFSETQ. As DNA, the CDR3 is TGCGCCACCAGCGAGGAGCTCGGAGATACGCAGTATTTT. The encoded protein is CATSEELGDTQYF.

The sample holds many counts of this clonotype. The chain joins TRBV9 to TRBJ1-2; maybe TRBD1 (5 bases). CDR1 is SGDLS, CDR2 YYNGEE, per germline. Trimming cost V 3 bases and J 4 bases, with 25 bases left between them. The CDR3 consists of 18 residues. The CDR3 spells CASSDPGAKAGTSYGYTF. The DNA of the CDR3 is TGTGCCAGCAGCGACCCCGGGGCCAAGGCCGGGACCTCCTATGGCTACACCTTC.

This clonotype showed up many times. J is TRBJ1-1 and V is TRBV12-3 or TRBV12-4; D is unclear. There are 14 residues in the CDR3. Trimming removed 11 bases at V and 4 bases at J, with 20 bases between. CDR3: CAGQPNPGSTEAFF. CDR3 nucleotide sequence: TGTGCCGGCCAGCCCAACCCGGGGAGCACTGAAGCTTTCTTT.

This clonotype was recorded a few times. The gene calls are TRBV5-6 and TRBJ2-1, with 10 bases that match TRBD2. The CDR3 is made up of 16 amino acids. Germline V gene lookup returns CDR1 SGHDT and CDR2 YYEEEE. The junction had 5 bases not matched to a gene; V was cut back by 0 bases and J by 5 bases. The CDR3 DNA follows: TGTGCCAGCAGCTTGGCGAGGACTAGCGGACACAATGAGCAGTTCTTC. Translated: CASSLARTSGHNEQFF.

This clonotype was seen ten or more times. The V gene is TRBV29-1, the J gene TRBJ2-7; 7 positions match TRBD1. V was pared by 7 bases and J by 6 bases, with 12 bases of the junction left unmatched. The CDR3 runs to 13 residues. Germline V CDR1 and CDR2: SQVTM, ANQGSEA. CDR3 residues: CSADAGGPGEQYF. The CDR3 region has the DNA TGCAGCGCCGACGCAGGGGGACCGGGCGAGCAGTACTTC.

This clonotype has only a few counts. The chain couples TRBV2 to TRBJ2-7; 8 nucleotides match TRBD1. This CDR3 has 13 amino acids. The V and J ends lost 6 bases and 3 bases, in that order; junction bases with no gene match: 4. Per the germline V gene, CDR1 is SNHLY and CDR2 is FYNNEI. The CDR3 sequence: CASRQTGDYEQYF. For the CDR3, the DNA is TGTGCCAGCAGACAGACAGGGGACTACGAGCAGTACTTC.

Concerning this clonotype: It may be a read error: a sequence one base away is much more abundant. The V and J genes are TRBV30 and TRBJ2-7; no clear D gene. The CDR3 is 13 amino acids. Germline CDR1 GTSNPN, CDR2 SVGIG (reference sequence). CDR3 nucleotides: TGTGCCTCGAGTATCCAGAACAGCCACGAGCAGTACTTC. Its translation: CASSIQNSHEQYF.

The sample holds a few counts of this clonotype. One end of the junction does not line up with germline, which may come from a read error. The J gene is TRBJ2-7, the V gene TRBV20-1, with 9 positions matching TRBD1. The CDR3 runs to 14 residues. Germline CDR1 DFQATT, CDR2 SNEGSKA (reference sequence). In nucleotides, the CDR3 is TGCAGTGCTGGAGACCACAGGGGGCTCTACGAGCAGTACTTC. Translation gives CSAGDHRGLYEQYF.

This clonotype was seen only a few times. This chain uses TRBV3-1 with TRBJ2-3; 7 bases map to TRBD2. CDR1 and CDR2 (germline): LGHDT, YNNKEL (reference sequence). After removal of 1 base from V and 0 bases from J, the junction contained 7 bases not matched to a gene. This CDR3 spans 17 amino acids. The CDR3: CASSQGKRTRSTDTQYF. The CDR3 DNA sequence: TGTGCCAGCAGCCAAGGTAAACGGACTAGGAGCACAGATACGCAGTATTTT.

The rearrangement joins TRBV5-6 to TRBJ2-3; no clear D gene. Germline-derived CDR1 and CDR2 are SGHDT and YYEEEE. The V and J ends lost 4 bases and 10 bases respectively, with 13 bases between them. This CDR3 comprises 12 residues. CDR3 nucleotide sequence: TGTGCCAGCAGCAACGACCTAACGGCGCAGTATTTT. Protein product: CASSNDLTAQYF.

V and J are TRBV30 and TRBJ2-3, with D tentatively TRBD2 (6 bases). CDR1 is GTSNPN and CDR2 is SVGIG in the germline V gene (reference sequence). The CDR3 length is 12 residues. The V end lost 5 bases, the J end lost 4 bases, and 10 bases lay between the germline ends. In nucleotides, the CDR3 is TGTGCCTGGGATAGCGGCGCAGATACGCAGTATTTT. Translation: CAWDSGADTQYF.

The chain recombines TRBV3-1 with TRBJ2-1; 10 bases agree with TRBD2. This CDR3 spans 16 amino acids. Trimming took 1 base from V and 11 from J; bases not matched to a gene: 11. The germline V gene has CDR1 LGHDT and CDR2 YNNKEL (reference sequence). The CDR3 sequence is CASSQGVGLAGEKQFF. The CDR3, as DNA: TGTGCCAGCAGCCAAGGGGTGGGGCTAGCGGGAGAGAAGCAGTTCTTC.